This T cell receptor (beta chain) was observed in a study of blood T cell repertoires in COVID-19. Overall study context: The study drew acute and convalescent COVID-19 samples from the United States, Italy and Spain. Nucleic acid was either cDNA or gDNA, and it came from T cells, B-cell-depleted T cells, or PBMCs.

Source study methods: Reference gene primer amplification gave nucleated cell count estimates. This table comes from immunoSEQ multiplex PCR, and its TCRdb copy is limited to in-frame clones, with some not included. D and trimming were read from the DNA, whereas the V and J calls and clone size are those reported in that table. The table shows roughly 50,000 clones, with about 83% occurring only once. This CDR3 has 14 amino acids. Trimming stripped 5 bases from V and 4 bases from J, with 12 bases between. The germline V gene encodes CDR1 SGHAT and CDR2 FQDESV (reference sequence). The sample was peripheral blood. The chain recombines TRBV11-1 with TRBJ1-3, with D possibly TRBD1 on 6 matching bases. The TCR sequence derives from a woman aged 55-69 years with acute or convalescent COVID-19. CDR3 amino acids: CASSPQGNGNTIYF. For the CDR3, the DNA is TGTGCCAGCAGCCCACAGGGTAACGGAAACACCATATATTTT.